The present T cell receptor beta chain was sequenced within a study of T cell responses to AZD1222 COVID-19 vaccine. There are 14 residues in the CDR3. Germline-derived CDR1 and CDR2 are SNHLY and FYNNEI. As regards this clone: Its target is not known. At one end the junction does not follow the germline gene, possibly because of a read error.

Profiling relied on immunoSEQ multiplex PCR, and the TCRdb table lists in-frame clones only, not all of them. The sample lists 150,000 or so clones, 85% to 95% occurring once. Study-wide results and caveats: The peak T cell response came first, and repertoires were sampled only after it. Of spike-specific TCRs, nearly half reportedly target regions left unmutated in variants. Baseline serology detected seropositivity in only six or seven AZD1222 recipients.

The chain couples TRBV2 to TRBJ2-1, with 14 bases lining up with TRBD2. The clonotype comes from an adult who received the AZD1222 COVID-19 vaccine. Material: peripheral blood, obtained 28 days after the second AZD1222 dose. CDR3 loop: CASSEAGLAGDAIF. The CDR3 DNA reads as TGTGCCAGCAGTGAAGCGGGACTAGCGGGAGATGCAATCTTC.